The rows below give T cell receptor beta chains drawn from one sample of a study of cytomegalovirus exposure and HLA in healthy donors. Only in-frame clones appear in the TCRdb table, and some are missing; sequencing was by immunoSEQ multiplex PCR. The sample lists around 150,000 clones; 70% to 85% were seen once. The sample consisted of PBMCs. These receptors all stem from a man under 40 in good health and CMV-seropositive. Each CDR3 is given with its conserved first and last residue. The D gene is left open where the match is weak. The size field is filled for only some rows; it gives once, few, many or a size class.

d_gene	v_gene	abundance	j_gene	CDR3nt	CDR3aa
TRBD2	TRBV18	.	TRBJ2-3	TGTGCCAGCTCACTACAGACTAGCGGGCCTAACACAGATACGCAGTATTTT	CASSLQTSGPNTDTQYF
TRBD1	TRBV28	.	TRBJ2-7	TGTGCCAGCAGTTCCGGACAGGGGCCCTACGAGCAGTACTTC	CASSSGQGPYEQYF
TRBD1	TRBV2	.	TRBJ1-1	TGTGCCAGCATCCCTTCTGACAGGGAGGCTTTCTTT	CASIPSDREAFF
TRBD1	TRBV19	.	TRBJ2-5	TGTGCCAGTAGTATCGGACAGGGCAGGGTGACCCAGTACTTC	CASSIGQGRVTQYF
.	TRBV28	.	TRBJ1-1	TGTGCCAGCAGGCAGGGGCCCGGCACTGAAGCTTTCTTT	CASRQGPGTEAFF
TRBD2	TRBV7-7	once	TRBJ2-5	TGTGCCAGCAGCACGGGACTAGTTCCGGAGACCCAGTACTTC	CASSTGLVPETQYF
TRBD1	TRBV28	.	TRBJ1-1	TGTGCCAGCAGCTCACCGGGACAGGGAGTAGGAGCTTTCTTT	CASSSPGQGVGAFF
TRBD1	TRBV7-3	.	TRBJ1-1	TGTGCCAGCAGCTCCCAGGGGGTCGCGGGCACTGAAGCTTTCTTT	CASSSQGVAGTEAFF
TRBD1	TRBV6-6	.	TRBJ2-4	TGTGCCAGCAGCACAGGGGAAAGGGGATACATTCAGTACTTC	CASSTGERGYIQYF
.	TRBV5-4	.	TRBJ1-2	TGTGCCAGCAGCTTGGACACCTCTAACTATGGCTACACCTTC	CASSLDTSNYGYTF
TRBD2	TRBV19	.	TRBJ2-7	TGTGCCAGTAGACTAGCGGATTCCTACGAGCAGTACTTC	CASRLADSYEQYF
.	TRBV28	.	TRBJ1-5	TGTGCCAGCAGTTTATACCCCTGGGAGGGCTATAGCAATCAGCCCCAGCATTTT	CASSLYPWEGYSNQPQHF
.	TRBV5-8	.	TRBJ2-7	TGTGCCAGCAGCCAAATAGACATCCGTGGCGAGCAGTACTTC	CASSQIDIRGEQYF
.	TRBV4-1	once	TRBJ1-5	TGCGCCAGCAGCCAAGATCGAGGGCCAGATGGGCCCCAGCATTTT	CASSQDRGPDGPQHF